The clone carrying this TCR beta chain came up a few times. The treatment here: oral pan-JAK inhibitor, 5-10 mg twice daily. The sample belongs to a study of CD8+ T cells in alopecia areata. cDNA prepared by RNA extraction and subsequent reverse transcription served as the template for sequencing. TCRdb's copy holds only in-frame clones and misses some; the assay was immunoSEQ multiplex PCR. The table records some 200,000 clones, about 60% of them present only once. Germline V gene sequence: CDR1 MNHEY, CDR2 SMNVEV (reference sequence). The CDR3 loop spans 16 amino acids. V lost 4 bases to trimming and J lost 6 bases; unmatched junction nucleotides: 14.

This rearrangement joins TRBV27 to TRBJ2-7; 8 nucleotides agree with TRBD2. This clonotype originated in a human donor with alopecia areata. This material consisted of CD8+ T cells sorted from blood, taken at week 24, from a patient treated with tofacitinib. CDR3 sequence reads: CASSSRGGRAGSEQYF. In nucleotides, the CDR3 is TGTGCCAGCAGTTCCCGGGGGGGCAGGGCCGGTTCCGAGCAGTACTTC.